What follows describes a single T cell receptor (beta chain). Its antigen is not identified. The data were obtained in a study of shared clonotypes between healthy human individuals. Study context: With ages of 18 to 49, the donors were a couple of women and a few men. General observations from the study: When compared with the clonotypes that were shared by all four sorted-subset donors, the non-shared clonotypes turned out to have lower generation probabilities.

Germline CDR1 and CDR2: MGHDK and SYGVNS. Deletions cut 2 bases from V and 9 bases from J, with 14 bases between. CDR3 size: 14 residues. Libraries were prepared by immunoSEQ multiplex PCR; TCRdb keeps only in-frame clonotypes and omits some of them. The sample shows some 2,100,000 clones, more than 90% of them seen only once. This clonotype was obtained from a man aged 18 to 35 in good health. Sequenced: naive CD4+ T cells sorted from blood. Documented subset: CD45RA+ positively selected. This rearrangement joins TRBV25-1 to TRBJ2-1, with D possibly being TRBD2 (7 bases). CDR3 in amino acids: CASSELAEGGEQFF. For the CDR3, the DNA is TGTGCCAGCAGTGAACTAGCGGAGGGGGGTGAGCAGTTCTTC.